This TCR beta chain was sequenced during a study of identical twins. Study-level points and caveats: Out-of-frame alpha sequences that twins shared showed excess low generation probability. For cord blood, abundant beta clonotypes had fewer insertions, unlike memory repertoires, which showed none. Beta out-of-frame sequences showed weaker excess sharing between twins.

Trimming removed 5 bases from V and 0 bases from J, with 5 bases in between. The CDR3 has 13 amino acids. Germline CDR1 is SEHNR and CDR2 is FQNEAQ (reference sequence). Template switching added a universal primer site, and cDNA bore unique molecular identifiers. TCRdb called the 5' RACE reads again in MiXCR, with one record for every CDR3 protein. The data show a few hundred thousand distinct CDR3 sequences, roughly 18% seen once. This clonotype was found many times. What it binds is unknown. The chain uses TRBV7-9 and TRBJ1-3; no clear D. Material: naive T cells sorted from blood. The source of this sequence is a man in his forties or fifties in good health. The CDR3 coding sequence is TGTGCCAGCAGCCCGTACTCTGGAAACACCATATATTTT. It yields the protein CASSPYSGNTIYF. Full variable domain (missing parts from reference TRBV7-9 and TRBJ1-3): DTGVSQNPRHKITKRGQNVTFRCDPISEHNRLYWYRQTLGQGPEFLTYFQNEAQLEKSRLLSDRFSAERPKGSFSTLEIQRTEQGDSAMYLCASSPYSGNTIYFGEGSWLTVV.